The next 17 T cell receptor beta chains were all read from a single sample in a study of T cell responses to AZD1222 COVID-19 vaccine. Measured with immunoSEQ multiplex PCR; TCRdb has only the in-frame clones, and not every one. The table has over 110,000 clones, 85% to 95% seen once. Here the sequenced sample was peripheral blood, taken 28 days after the second AZD1222 dose. All receptors come from an adult who received the AZD1222 COVID-19 vaccine.

This chain links TRBV25-1 with TRBJ2-5, with a tentative D call TRBD2 (5 bases). CDR3 length: 15 residues. Germline lookup yields CDR1 MGHDK and CDR2 SYGVNS. V lost 0 bases, J lost 5 bases, and 13 bases lay in between. The CDR3 reads CASSEYSLVGETQYF. The CDR3 coding sequence is TGTGCCAGCAGTGAATATTCACTAGTGGGGGAGACCCAGTACTTC.

V and J are TRBV15 and TRBJ2-7; D possibly corresponds to TRBD1 (5 bases). CDR3 length: 15 amino acids. Germline values: CDR1 LNHNV, CDR2 YYDKDF (reference sequence). The germline V and J ends were trimmed by 2 bases and 4 bases, with 15 bases remaining between them. The CDR3 spells CATSRRQGFHYEQYF. CDR3 DNA: TGTGCCACCAGCAGACGCCAGGGTTTTCATTACGAGCAGTACTTC.

The chain carries TRBV6-1 and TRBJ2-3; D may be TRBD2 (6 bases). Germline V lookup: CDR1 MNHNS, CDR2 SASEGT. The CDR3 covers 15 residues. V lost 2 bases and J 10 bases, leaving 19 bases between the germline ends. In DNA form, the CDR3 reads TGTGCCAGCAGTGAAACCCCCACCCCTAGCGAGGCGCAGTATTTT. Translated, it gives CASSETPTPSEAQYF.

This chain joins TRBV4-3 and TRBJ2-1, with a possible D match to TRBD2 (7 bases). The CDR3 sequence is 17 residues long. Deletions cut 0 bases from V and 0 bases from J, with 12 bases between. Per the germline V gene, CDR1 is LGHNA and CDR2 is YSLEER. In DNA, the CDR3 is TGCGCCAGCAGCCAAGACCCCCGGGGGGCCTCCTACAATGAGCAGTTCTTC. Translated: CASSQDPRGASYNEQFF.

CDR3 DNA: TGTGCCTGGAGTGGGGGGTATGGCTACACCTTC. It translates to CAWSGGYGYTF. V is TRBV30 and J is TRBJ1-2; TRBD1 might be the D (5 bases). The V end was cut by 1 base, the J end by 5 bases, with 5 bases between. This CDR3 is 11 amino acids long. Looked up from germline, CDR1 is GTSNPN and CDR2 is SVGIG (reference sequence).

The gene calls are TRBV5-4 and TRBJ2-4, with D unresolved. V lost 5 bases, J lost 0 bases, and 9 bases lay in between. The CDR3 is 14 residues long. In germline, CDR1 is SGHNT, CDR2 YYREEE (reference sequence). CDR3 region: CASSSPLAKNIQYF. The CDR3 nucleotides read TGTGCCAGCAGTTCCCCCCTAGCCAAAAACATTCAGTACTTC.

This rearrangement joins TRBV7-2 to TRBJ1-5, with D possibly matching TRBD1 (6 bases). Germline CDR1 reads SGHTA; CDR2 reads FQGNSA. The CDR3 has 15 amino acids. Between the trimmed V and J ends, which lost 8 bases and 0 bases, there was a span of 14 bases. CDR3 sequence reads: CASARGADSNQPQHF. The DNA of the CDR3 is TGTGCCAGCGCGAGGGGGGCGGATAGCAATCAGCCCCAGCATTTT.

This clone was detected once. The chain employs TRBV6-5 and TRBJ2-2; TRBD2 aligns across 9 bases. Germline values: CDR1 MNHEY, CDR2 SVGAGI. This CDR3 comprises 16 residues. V lost 2 bases and J lost 3; bases outside the gene matches: 4. The CDR3 DNA is TGTGCCAGCAGTTACGCAAGACTAGCGGACACCGGGGAGCTGTTTTTT. It specifies CASSYARLADTGELFF.

The rearrangement uses TRBV28 and TRBJ1-2; TRBD1 is a possible D gene (5 bases). CDR3 size: 14 residues. V shed 4 bases and J shed 8 bases, with 17 bases lying between them. Germline V gene data show CDR1 as MDHEN and CDR2 as SYDVKM. The CDR3 region is CASSYGADARGYTF. CDR3 in DNA: TGTGCCAGCAGTTACGGGGCAGACGCGAGGGGCTACACCTTC.

The J gene is TRBJ1-1, the V gene TRBV4-2, with D possibly being TRBD1 (5 bases). The CDR3 is 13 amino acids. Germline-derived CDR1 and CDR2 are LGHNA and YNFKEQ. V was clipped by 4 bases and J by 1 base, with 7 bases between them. The CDR3 bases are TGTGCCAGCAGCCCGGGGACGAACACTGAAGCTTTCTTT. As protein: CASSPGTNTEAFF.

This chain uses TRBV9 with TRBJ2-1, with TRBD2 matching 8 bases. V was clipped by 0 bases and J by 9 bases; unmatched bases: 8. From germline, CDR1 is SGDLS and CDR2 YYNGEE. The CDR3 contains 15 residues. The CDR3 nucleotides read TGTGCCAGCAGCGTAGCGGGAGGGCTGACAGCTGAGCAGTTCTTC. It specifies CASSVAGGLTAEQFF.

The chain combines TRBV6-5 with TRBJ2-1; 9 nucleotides match TRBD1. Germline CDR1 and CDR2: MNHEY and SVGAGI. This CDR3 has 14 residues. V trimming: 6 bases; J trimming: 3 bases; junction bases outside the gene matches: 3. The CDR3 DNA follows: TGTGCCAGCAGCTGGGACAGGGACTACAATGAGCAGTTCTTC. This translates into CASSWDRDYNEQFF.

V usage is TRBV7-9 and J usage is TRBJ1-1, with D unresolved. This CDR3 spans 11 amino acids. Germline assignment: CDR1 SEHNR and CDR2 FQNEAQ (reference sequence). The V and J ends lost 7 bases and 2 bases respectively, with 5 bases between them. The CDR3 DNA sequence: TGTGCCAGCAATATAAACACTGAAGCTTTCTTT. Its translation: CASNINTEAFF. Combining the CDR3 with reference TRBV7-9 and TRBJ1-1 gives the whole variable domain DTGVSQNPRHKITKRGQNVTFRCDPISEHNRLYWYRQTLGQGPEFLTYFQNEAQLEKSRLLSDRFSAERPKGSFSTLEIQRTEQGDSAMYLCASNINTEAFFGQGTRLTVV.

The J gene is TRBJ2-3, the V gene TRBV7-2; D gene unclear. The CDR3 has 14 amino acids. CDR1 is SGHTA, CDR2 FQGNSA, per germline. V dropped 1 base and J dropped 5 bases, with 10 bases sitting between them. CDR3 in amino acids: CASSLVPTRDTQYF. The CDR3 bases are TGTGCCAGCAGCTTAGTTCCTACCAGAGATACGCAGTATTTT.

CDR3: CASSLRTGGWETQYF. Written as DNA, the CDR3 is TGTGCCAGCAGCCTACGGACAGGGGGTTGGGAGACCCAGTACTTC. V usage is TRBV7-6 and J usage is TRBJ2-5; 10 bases agree with TRBD1. The J segment lost 5 bases and the V segment lost 5 bases, leaving 8 bases of the junction unmatched. The CDR3 consists of 15 residues. The germline gives CDR1 SGHVS, CDR2 FNYEAQ. Combining the CDR3 with reference TRBV7-6 and TRBJ2-5 gives the whole variable domain GAGVSQSPRYKVTKRGQDVALRCDPISGHVSLYWYRQALGQGPEFLTYFNYEAQQDKSGLPNDRFSAERPEGSISTLTIQRTEQRDSAMYRCASSLRTGGWETQYFGPGTRLLVL.

The rearrangement links TRBV6-2 or TRBV6-3 to TRBJ2-2, with 10 bases aligning to TRBD2. The CDR3 totals 17 residues. J was trimmed by 1 base and V by 6 bases; bases with no gene match: 8. The germline V gene encodes CDR1 MNHEY and CDR2 SVGEGT. The CDR3 region has the DNA TGTGCCAGCAGCCCTTCCGGACTAGCGGTGAACACCGGGGAGCTGTTTTTT. Residues: CASSPSGLAVNTGELFF.

This clone was seen a single time. The chain recombines TRBV7-9 with TRBJ2-1, with TRBD2 matching 7 bases. The CDR3 contains 15 residues. J was trimmed by 7 bases and V by 6 bases; bases with no gene match: 12. In germline, CDR1 is SEHNR, CDR2 FQNEAQ (reference sequence). The CDR3 sequence is CASRSGGGSWNEQFF. The CDR3 DNA is TGTGCCAGCAGGTCCGGGGGAGGGTCATGGAATGAGCAGTTCTTC.